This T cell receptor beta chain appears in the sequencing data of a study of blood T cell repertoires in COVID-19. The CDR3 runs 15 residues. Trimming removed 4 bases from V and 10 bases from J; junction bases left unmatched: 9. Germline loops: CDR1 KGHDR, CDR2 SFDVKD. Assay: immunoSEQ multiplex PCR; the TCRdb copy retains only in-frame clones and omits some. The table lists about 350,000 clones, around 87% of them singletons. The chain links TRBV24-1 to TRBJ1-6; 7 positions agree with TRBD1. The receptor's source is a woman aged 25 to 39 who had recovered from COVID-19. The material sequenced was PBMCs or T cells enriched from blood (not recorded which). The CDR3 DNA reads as TGTGCCACCAGTGACTTACCAGGGGGTAGGTCACCCCTCCACTTT. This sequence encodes CATSDLPGGRSPLHF.